These 27 T cell receptor beta chains were all obtained from the same sample, sequenced in a study of blood T cell repertoires in COVID-19 (dated by TCRdb to 2020 to 2021). The method behind the library was the immunoSEQ multiplex PCR assay. TCRdb provides this immuneACCESS table in a form limited to in-frame rearrangements. Some clones are lacking; in checked studies, under half of them reflect an unresolved V gene, and why the rest are absent is not known. Within this sample are 50,000 to 70,000 clones, with 79% of them counted one time only. About 3.5% of the sample goes to the ten largest clones. Specimen: peripheral blood. The receptor source for this set is a man aged 60-69 years with acute or convalescent COVID-19.

This rearrangement joins TRBV28 to TRBJ2-5; a weak D match, TRBD2 (7 bases). From germline, CDR1 is MDHEN and CDR2 SYDVKM. This CDR3 is built from 16 residues. The V end lost 2 bases, the J end lost 5 bases, and 18 bases lay between the germline ends. The DNA for the CDR3 is TGTGCCAGCAGTTTAGGGGGCGGGAGCCCCGGGGAGACCCAGTACTTC. Its protein product is CASSLGGGSPGETQYF.

V and J are TRBV29-1 and TRBJ1-1, with no clear D. Between the trimmed V and J ends, which lost 0 bases and 10 bases, there was a span of 15 bases. This CDR3 is built from 13 residues. Germline lookup yields CDR1 SQVTM and CDR2 ANQGSEA. CDR3 sequence (DNA): TGCAGCGTTGAAGATGGAGGGAGTTGGGGAGCTTTCTTT. Translating gives CSVEDGGSWGAFF.

V usage is TRBV2 and J usage is TRBJ1-2; D is unclear. Trimming cost V 1 base and J 5 bases, with 8 bases left between them. Germline values: CDR1 SNHLY, CDR2 FYNNEI. This CDR3 comprises 13 residues. CDR3 sequence reads: CASSEGPLYGYTF. CDR3 sequence (DNA): TGTGCCAGCAGTGAAGGGCCTTTATATGGCTACACCTTC. Full variable domain (missing parts from reference TRBV2 and TRBJ1-2): EPEVTQTPSHQVTQMGQEVILRCVPISNHLYFYWYRQILGQKVEFLVSFYNNEISEKSEIFDDQFSVERPDGSNFTLKIRSTKLEDSAMYFCASSEGPLYGYTFGSGTRLTVV.

Only a few counts were recorded for this clone. This chain joins TRBV12-3 or TRBV12-4 and TRBJ2-5; D remains ambiguous. Trimming shortened V by 5 bases and J by 6 bases, and 7 bases separated the two germline ends. The CDR3 runs to 11 residues. CDR3 region: CASSLYKTQYF. The CDR3 DNA is TGTGCCAGCAGTCTGTATAAGACCCAGTACTTC.

The rearrangement uses TRBV6-2 or TRBV6-3 and TRBJ1-2, with 7 bases aligning to TRBD1. After removal of 4 bases from V and 4 bases from J, the junction contained 9 bases not matched to a gene. The CDR3 sequence is 15 residues long. Germline CDR1 MNHEY, CDR2 SVGEGT. The CDR3 DNA follows: TGTGCCAGCAGTTCGAGACAGGGCGCAATCTATGGCTACACCTTC. It specifies CASSSRQGAIYGYTF.

The J gene is TRBJ2-1, the V gene TRBV4-1; D ambiguous. The V end lost 0 bases, the J end lost 8 bases, and 11 bases lay between the germline ends. The CDR3 length is 14 residues. CDR1 and CDR2 from the germline V gene are MGHRA and YSYEKL. CDR3 region: CASSQDNSFDEQFF. For the CDR3, the DNA is TGCGCCAGCAGCCAAGATAATAGTTTCGATGAGCAGTTCTTC.

The J gene is TRBJ2-3, the V gene TRBV5-1; D is possibly TRBD2 (5 bases). The CDR3 runs 16 residues. CDR1 and CDR2 from the germline V gene are SGHRS and YFSETQ. Trimming shortened V by 3 bases and J by 2 bases, and 16 bases separated the two germline ends. CDR3 loop: CASSSGPRDLTDTQYF. Here the CDR3 DNA reads TGCGCCAGCAGCTCCGGTCCCCGGGATCTCACAGATACGCAGTATTTT.

In its sample, this clone was seen a few times. The chain combines TRBV30 with TRBJ2-7; D remains ambiguous. Germline-derived CDR1 and CDR2 are GTSNPN and SVGIG (reference sequence). Between the trimmed V and J ends, which lost 4 bases and 5 bases, there was a span of 15 bases. The CDR3 runs 13 residues. The CDR3 spells CAWIGASADEQYF. The CDR3 DNA reads TGTGCCTGGATTGGTGCATCGGCGGACGAGCAGTACTTC.

The chain carries TRBV27 and TRBJ2-2, with D maybe TRBD1 (6 bases). V was trimmed by 1 base and J by 6 bases, leaving 12 bases between them. Germline V gene sequence: CDR1 MNHEY, CDR2 SMNVEV (reference sequence). The CDR3 runs 15 residues. CDR3 in amino acids: CASSLWGQIAGELFF. The CDR3 region has the DNA TGTGCCAGCAGTTTATGGGGGCAGATCGCCGGGGAGCTGTTTTTT.

The J gene is TRBJ2-7, the V gene TRBV4-1; TRBD1 matches 9 bases. The CDR3 consists of 14 residues. The V and J ends lost 4 bases and 3 bases, in that order; junction bases with no gene match: 4. The germline V gene encodes CDR1 MGHRA and CDR2 YSYEKL. The CDR3 loop reads CASSPATGGYEQYF. The CDR3 nucleotides read TGCGCCAGCAGCCCTGCGACAGGGGGCTACGAGCAGTACTTC.

In its sample, this clone was seen a few times. The chain is built from TRBV7-2 and TRBJ1-1; D remains unclear. Germline V lookup: CDR1 SGHTA, CDR2 FQGNSA. This CDR3 region has 14 residues. Trimming stripped 4 bases from V and 0 bases from J, with 9 bases between. The CDR3 bases are TGTGCCAGCAGCTCGAGAAGTTTGAACACTGAAGCTTTCTTT. Translated, it gives CASSSRSLNTEAFF.

This clone was observed a single time. The CDR3 sequence is CASSVRDTQETQYF. In DNA form, the CDR3 reads TGTGCCAGCAGCGTTCGGGACACCCAAGAGACCCAGTACTTC. V usage is TRBV9 and J usage is TRBJ2-5, with D tentatively TRBD1 (6 bases). The CDR3 is made up of 14 amino acids. Germline assignment: CDR1 SGDLS and CDR2 YYNGEE. Trimming cost V 2 bases and J 1 base, with 9 bases left between them.

This sequence joins TRBV7-2 and TRBJ2-1, with a tentative D call TRBD2 (7 bases). Trimming left V 7 bases short and J 9 bases short, with 19 bases between. Germline-derived CDR1 and CDR2 are SGHTA and FQGNSA. This CDR3 has 14 residues. The CDR3 DNA is TGTGCCAGCACCCGGGGGGCCGACGGTGGTGAGCAGTTCTTC. Residues: CASTRGADGGEQFF.

The V gene is TRBV27, the J gene TRBJ2-3, with 10 bases lining up with TRBD2. This CDR3 comprises 15 residues. Germline V gene sequence: CDR1 MNHEY, CDR2 SMNVEV (reference sequence). V lost 4 bases, J lost 8 bases, and 9 bases stayed unmatched. The CDR3 DNA reads as TGTGCCAGCAGTTCGTTTCTAGCGGGGGCTGGTACGCAGTATTTT. Protein product: CASSSFLAGAGTQYF.

The chain has TRBV7-3 and TRBJ1-6; D gene uncertain. The CDR3 is made up of 14 amino acids. The V gene's germline CDR1 is SGHTA and CDR2 FQGTGA. Between the trimmed V and J ends, which lost 5 bases and 6 bases, there was a span of 11 bases. The CDR3 DNA follows: TGTGCCAGCAGCCCTACGGGTCTTAATTCACCCCTCCACTTT. This sequence encodes CASSPTGLNSPLHF.

This clone was recorded once. The gene calls are TRBV9 and TRBJ1-2; TRBD1 is a possible D gene (5 bases). Germline V gene lookup returns CDR1 SGDLS and CDR2 YYNGEE. This CDR3 has 15 amino acids. Trimming left V 0 bases short and J 4 bases short, with 13 bases between. CDR3 DNA sequence: TGTGCCAGCAGCGTAGCTGTACAGGACCCCTATGGCTACACCTTC. Its translation: CASSVAVQDPYGYTF.

This chain joins TRBV4-1 and TRBJ2-2; 13 bases line up with TRBD2. This CDR3 is 20 amino acids long. The germline V gene has CDR1 MGHRA and CDR2 YSYEKL. Trimming at V came to 3 bases and at J to 1 base, leaving 11 bases not matched to a gene. CDR3 region: CASSHPSGLAGEKNTGELFF. In DNA, the CDR3 is TGCGCCAGCAGCCACCCCTCTGGACTAGCGGGGGAAAAGAACACCGGGGAGCTGTTTTTT.

The rearrangement joins TRBV12-3 or TRBV12-4 to TRBJ1-2; no reliable D call. This CDR3 spans 13 amino acids. Trimming removed 9 bases at V and 2 bases at J, with 13 bases between. CDR3 DNA: TGTGCCAGTTCCACAACGGGAAACTATGGCTACACCTTC. As protein: CASSTTGNYGYTF.

The rearrangement joins TRBV7-2 to TRBJ2-7, with 14 bases aligning to TRBD2. Looked up from germline, CDR1 is SGHTA and CDR2 is FQGNSA. The CDR3 runs 19 residues. Trimming removed 5 bases from V and 0 bases from J; junction bases left unmatched: 12. CDR3 sequence reads: CASSPGTSGGRGSSYEQYF. The CDR3 DNA follows: TGTGCCAGCAGCCCTGGGACTAGCGGGGGCCGAGGGAGCTCCTACGAGCAGTACTTC.

The chain joins TRBV11-2 to TRBJ2-1; TRBD2 matches 9 bases. V was clipped by 5 bases and J by 8 bases; unmatched bases: 13. The CDR3 sequence is 16 residues long. Germline CDR1 is SGHAT and CDR2 is FQNNGV. CDR3 in amino acids: CASSPSRLAGLDEQFF. In DNA, the CDR3 is TGTGCCAGCAGCCCCAGTCGGCTAGCGGGGCTCGATGAGCAGTTCTTC.

V gene TRBV6-1 combines with J gene TRBJ1-5, with D possibly matching TRBD1 (5 bases). The V and J ends lost 3 bases and 4 bases respectively, with 10 bases between them. Germline V gives CDR1 MNHNS, CDR2 SASEGT. CDR3 length: 14 amino acids. CDR3 DNA: TGTGCCAGCAGTGAGTCGGGGGGGAATCAGCCCCAGCATTTT. Protein sequence: CASSESGGNQPQHF.

V and J are TRBV5-1 and TRBJ1-1; D ambiguous. Trimming left V 7 bases short and J 5 bases short, with 12 bases between. In germline, CDR1 is SGHRS, CDR2 YFSETQ. The CDR3 runs 12 residues. The CDR3 sequence: CASSEGWTEAFF. The CDR3 coding sequence is TGCGCCAGCTCTGAGGGTTGGACTGAAGCTTTCTTT.

This chain joins TRBV19 and TRBJ2-5; D may be TRBD2 (6 bases). Germline V gene data show CDR1 as LNHDA and CDR2 as SQIVND (reference sequence). CDR3 length: 17 amino acids. Trimming removed 1 base from V and 2 bases from J, with 17 bases in between. This CDR3 reads CASSIGLVRGEQETQYF. The CDR3 nucleotides are TGTGCCAGTAGTATAGGACTAGTTAGGGGAGAACAAGAGACCCAGTACTTC.

This clone was counted a single time. The rearrangement joins TRBV18 to TRBJ1-1, with 8 bases fitting TRBD1. V trimming: 2 bases; J trimming: 1 base; junction bases outside the gene matches: 6. Germline V gene sequence: CDR1 KGHSH, CDR2 LQKENI. This CDR3 has 16 amino acids. The CDR3 sequence is CASSPVGQGSNTEAFF. In DNA form, the CDR3 reads TGTGCCAGCTCACCAGTAGGACAGGGATCGAACACTGAAGCTTTCTTT.

This clone has only one observation. The chain couples TRBV5-5 to TRBJ2-3; 10 positions match TRBD2. The CDR3 is 18 amino acids. V shed 4 bases and J 7 bases; nucleotides not matched to a gene: 18. Germline CDR1 reads SGHKS; CDR2 reads YYEKEE (reference sequence). This chain's CDR3 is CASSPGAEVAGGVNTQYF. The CDR3 DNA follows: TGTGCCAGCAGCCCCGGGGCTGAAGTAGCGGGGGGAGTGAATACGCAGTATTTT.

The genes are TRBV24-1 and TRBJ2-3, with D possibly matching TRBD2 (6 bases). Between the trimmed V and J ends, which lost 3 bases and 5 bases, there was a span of 14 bases. In germline, CDR1 is KGHDR, CDR2 SFDVKD. The CDR3 loop spans 15 amino acids. The CDR3 sequence is CATSDRTMIGDTQYF. CDR3 DNA sequence: TGTGCCACCAGTGATAGGACTATGATAGGAGATACGCAGTATTTT.

The chain carries TRBV2 and TRBJ2-3; 8 nucleotides match TRBD2. Per germline, CDR1 SNHLY and CDR2 FYNNEI. This CDR3 comprises 18 residues. Unmatched junction bases numbered 12, after V lost 4 bases and J lost 0 bases. This CDR3 is CASSVSLIAGSSTDTQYF. The CDR3, as DNA: TGTGCCAGCAGTGTTTCCCTAATAGCGGGATCTAGCACAGATACGCAGTATTTT. The full variable domain, rest sourced from reference TRBV2 and TRBJ2-3, is EPEVTQTPSHQVTQMGQEVILRCVPISNHLYFYWYRQILGQKVEFLVSFYNNEISEKSEIFDDQFSVERPDGSNFTLKIRSTKLEDSAMYFCASSVSLIAGSSTDTQYFGPGTRLTVL.